These 18 T cell receptor beta chains came from one sample sequenced in a study of T-cell memory formation after mild COVID-19. TCRdb reanalysed the 5' RACE reads using MiXCR and keeps one entry per CDR3 protein. The data show roughly 600,000 distinct CDR3 sequences, more than 15% seen once. Source material: PBMCs or a T cell subset sorted from them (not recorded which). Every receptor here comes from an adult woman who had mild COVID-19 (a few samples of this study predate the infection). Cell type and time point are not known.

The CDR3, as DNA: TGCAGGCCCGGCGAGGGGACAGGGGCGACTGAAGCTTTCTTT. Protein product: CRPGEGTGATEAFF. The V call is TRBV20-1, the J call TRBJ1-1, with 10 bases that match TRBD1. The CDR3 loop spans 14 amino acids. In germline, CDR1 is DFQATT, CDR2 SNEGSKA (reference sequence).

The chain recombines TRBV4-3 with TRBJ2-4, with D perhaps TRBD1 (8 bases). Germline V gene data show CDR1 as LGHNA and CDR2 as YSLEER. The CDR3 length is 17 residues. V lost 1 base, J lost 4 bases, and 17 bases lay in between. CDR3 sequence (DNA): TGCGCCAGCAGCCAAGCCCCGGACAGGGAGGGTAAAAACATTCAGTACTTC. Protein: CASSQAPDREGKNIQYF.

This rearrangement joins TRBV7-9 to TRBJ2-2, with D perhaps TRBD2 (5 bases). The CDR3 extends over 14 amino acids. Germline assignment: CDR1 SEHNR and CDR2 FQNEAQ (reference sequence). The V end lost 5 bases, the J end lost 4 bases, and 11 bases lay between the germline ends. The CDR3 sequence: CASSKEVGTGELFF. CDR3 in DNA: TGTGCCAGCAGCAAGGAGGTTGGCACCGGGGAGCTGTTTTTT.

In this sample, this clonotype turned up a few times. The chain joins TRBV7-9 to TRBJ2-1, with 10 bases matching TRBD1. Trimming cost V 5 bases and J 0 bases; bases outside gene matches: 13. The germline CDR1 and CDR2 sequences are SEHNR and FQNEAQ (reference sequence). The CDR3 runs 19 residues. The CDR3 DNA reads TGTGCCAGCAGCAGCCTCGGGACAGGGGTGAAGAACTCCTACAATGAGCAGTTCTTC. As protein: CASSSLGTGVKNSYNEQFF.

The chain links TRBV7-9 to TRBJ2-3, with 7 bases matching TRBD2. J gave up 4 bases and V 2 bases, and 9 bases lay outside the gene matches. The V gene's germline CDR1 is SEHNR and CDR2 FQNEAQ (reference sequence). CDR3 size: 16 residues. CDR3 sequence: CASSLSSSRGADTQYF. CDR3 bases: TGTGCCAGCAGCTTAAGTTCGTCCCGGGGGGCAGATACGCAGTATTTT.

CDR3 nucleotides: TGTGCCAGCAGAAGACAGGGTGGCGAGCAGTACTTC. Protein: CASRRQGGEQYF. The chain is built from TRBV2 and TRBJ2-7; 7 nucleotides agree with TRBD1. Germline loops: CDR1 SNHLY, CDR2 FYNNEI. The J segment lost 6 bases and the V segment lost 6 bases, leaving 5 bases of the junction unmatched. The CDR3 contains 12 residues.

This clonotype came up a few times. The chain is built from TRBV11-2 and TRBJ2-3; 8 bases are a match to TRBD1. The CDR3 runs to 15 residues. V shed 6 bases and J 0 bases; nucleotides not matched to a gene: 5. The germline V gene encodes CDR1 SGHAT and CDR2 FQNNGV. In DNA form, the CDR3 reads TGTGCCAGCAGTGTGAGGACAGGGAGCACAGATACGCAGTATTTT. This codes for CASSVRTGSTDTQYF.

This clonotype was seen a handful of times. This chain links TRBV9 with TRBJ2-3; the D is unclear. Deletions cut 0 bases from V and 0 bases from J, with 5 bases between. Germline V gives CDR1 SGDLS, CDR2 YYNGEE. This CDR3 is built from 14 residues. The CDR3 loop reads CASSVAPSTDTQYF. CDR3 bases: TGTGCCAGCAGCGTAGCGCCCAGCACAGATACGCAGTATTTT. The variable domain in full, completed from reference TRBV9 and TRBJ2-3, reads DSGVTQTPKHLITATGQRVTLRCSPRSGDLSVYWYQQSLDQGLQFLIQYYNGEERAKGNILERFSAQQFPDLHSELNLSSLELGDSALYFCASSVAPSTDTQYFGPGTRLTVL.

This clonotype was seen many times. The chain couples TRBV7-2 to TRBJ2-1, with TRBD2 identical over 9 bases. The CDR3 is 15 residues long. The V segment lost 5 bases and the J segment 9 bases; nucleotides outside the gene matches: 11. Germline assignment: CDR1 SGHTA and CDR2 FQGNSA. CDR3 residues: CASSRRAGGPPEQFF. As DNA, the CDR3 is TGTGCCAGCAGCCGTCGGGCGGGAGGGCCTCCTGAGCAGTTCTTC.

V and J are TRBV7-3 and TRBJ2-5, with 7 bases identical to TRBD2. J was trimmed by 2 bases and V by 5 bases; bases with no gene match: 8. The length of the CDR3 is 15 residues. Germline values: CDR1 SGHTA, CDR2 FQGTGA. The CDR3 here is CASSPRGGQQETQYF. DNA of the CDR3: TGTGCCAGCAGCCCCCGGGGAGGGCAGCAAGAGACCCAGTACTTC.

At least ten counts were recorded for this clonotype. This chain uses TRBV6-5 with TRBJ2-1; the D gene is possibly TRBD2 (5 bases). CDR1 is MNHEY and CDR2 is SVGAGI in the germline V gene. This CDR3 region has 17 residues. Trimming shortened V by 0 bases and J by 6 bases, and 18 bases separated the two germline ends. The CDR3 sequence: CASSYSEPSRIFNEQFF. CDR3 coding DNA: TGTGCCAGCAGTTACTCGGAGCCTAGCCGCATCTTCAATGAGCAGTTCTTC.

The chain links TRBV12-3 or TRBV12-4 to TRBJ2-2; D remains unclear. The germline V and J ends were trimmed by 0 bases and 4 bases, with 6 bases remaining between them. The CDR3 has 14 amino acids. CDR3 sequence (DNA): TGTGCCAGCAGTTTAGCAGCGTCCACCGGGGAGCTGTTTTTT. Its protein product is CASSLAASTGELFF.

The chain combines TRBV20-1 with TRBJ2-7, with 8 nucleotides matching TRBD1. The CDR3 is 14 amino acids. Germline CDR1 reads DFQATT; CDR2 reads SNEGSKA (reference sequence). After removal of 3 bases from V and 7 bases from J, the junction contained 11 bases not matched to a gene. The CDR3 nucleotides read TGCAGTGCTAGGTCAGACAGGGGCGGGCTGGAGCAGTACTTC. Its translation is CSARSDRGGLEQYF.

This clonotype has at least ten counts. The chain uses TRBV4-1 and TRBJ2-7; perhaps TRBD2 as D (5 bases). Looked up from germline, CDR1 is MGHRA and CDR2 is YSYEKL. CDR3 length: 15 residues. V was shortened by 0 bases and J by 3 bases, with 12 bases between the two germline ends. As DNA, the CDR3 is TGCGCCAGCAGCCAAGATCGGGGTCCCTACTACGAGCAGTACTTC. Its protein product is CASSQDRGPYYEQYF.

This clonotype was seen more than once but under ten times. The V and J genes are TRBV6-4 and TRBJ2-1, with 7 bases aligning to TRBD2. Unmatched junction bases numbered 8, after V lost 3 bases and J lost 9 bases. The CDR3 consists of 14 residues. Germline assignment: CDR1 MRHNA and CDR2 SNTAGT. The CDR3 DNA follows: TGTGCCAGCAGTGAACTAGCGACCGTAGGTGAGCAGTTCTTC. This translates into CASSELATVGEQFF.

The rearrangement links TRBV12-3 or TRBV12-4 to TRBJ2-7, with TRBD1 matching over 8 bases. Trimming took 3 bases from V and 7 from J; bases not matched to a gene: 11. The length of the CDR3 is 15 residues. The chain's CDR3 is CASSFRDRSSPEQYF. In DNA, the CDR3 is TGTGCCAGCAGTTTCCGGGACAGGTCCTCTCCAGAGCAGTACTTC.

This clonotype was observed a few times. The chain carries TRBV5-6 and TRBJ2-2; a weak D match, TRBD1 (5 bases). The V and J ends lost 7 bases and 0 bases respectively, with 16 bases between them. The CDR3 is 16 amino acids. Germline V gene lookup returns CDR1 SGHDT and CDR2 YYEEEE. Here the CDR3 DNA reads TGTGCCAGCGCCAAGAACAGGCTCACGAACACCGGGGAGCTGTTTTTT. It translates to CASAKNRLTNTGELFF.

This clonotype turned up a few times. The chain links TRBV7-9 to TRBJ2-3, with 12 bases fitting TRBD1. Germline CDR1 is SEHNR and CDR2 is FQNEAQ (reference sequence). This CDR3 contains 15 residues. The ends lost 5 bases at V and 6 bases at J; junction bases unmatched: 6. Here the CDR3 reads CASSVGTGGADTQYF. CDR3 in DNA: TGTGCCAGCAGCGTCGGGACAGGGGGCGCGGATACGCAGTATTTT.